The present T cell receptor (beta chain) was sequenced within a study of a mutant IDH1 vaccine in newly diagnosed glioma. Time point meaning: week 11, during vaccination. Mutant IDH1 20-mer peptide, at 300 ug, made up each vaccine dose, with topical imiquimod. Concerning this clone: Antigen specificity is unknown.

The table came from immunoSEQ multiplex PCR; TCRdb's copy has only in-frame clones and leaves some out. The sample lists about 60,000 clones; more than 80% were seen once. Trimming pared 3 bases from V and 6 bases from J, leaving 10 bases between. Germline CDR1 reads ENHRY; CDR2 reads SYGVKD. The CDR3 totals 13 residues. This specimen was PBMCs, taken from a glioma patient whose treatment included an IDH1 peptide vaccine. The clonotype comes from a man aged 30 to 45 with glioma. The chain joins TRBV10-3 to TRBJ2-3; D is perhaps TRBD1 (5 bases). The CDR3 loop is CAISDRASDTQYF. The CDR3 bases are TGTGCCATCAGTGACAGGGCTTCTGATACGCAGTATTTT.